The 22 T cell receptor beta chains listed next were all sequenced from one sample in a study of T cells in Graves' hyperthyroidism and ophthalmopathy. Amplification of TCR beta CDR3 regions used RNA as the template. The primer set for the first-round RT-PCR of the TCR CDR3 was HTBI. TCRdb used MiXCR to reprocess the multiplex PCR reads, holding one entry per CDR3 protein. The table lists hundreds of thousands of distinct CDR3 sequences, roughly a quarter of them singletons. Input material: blood. The receptors were sampled from a woman in her 30s with Graves' ophthalmopathy.

This clonotype was seen repeatedly, ten times or more. The DNA of the CDR3 is TGTGCCAGCAGCTTGATGGGGGCAGTGAACACTGAAGCTTTCTTT. Translation: CASSLMGAVNTEAFF. The chain is built from TRBV5-5 and TRBJ1-1; perhaps TRBD1 as D (6 bases). This CDR3 comprises 15 residues. Germline V gene lookup returns CDR1 SGHKS and CDR2 YYEKEE (reference sequence). Trimming took off 1 base at V and 0 bases at J, with 10 bases between the two ends.

This chain uses TRBV10-3 with TRBJ2-5, with a weak D call TRBD2 (5 bases). Trimming removed 4 bases at V and 5 bases at J, with 17 bases between. There are 15 residues in the CDR3. Looked up from germline, CDR1 is ENHRY and CDR2 is SYGVKD. The CDR3 sequence is CAISALNPGWETQYF. The CDR3 DNA sequence: TGTGCCATCAGTGCCCTCAACCCGGGATGGGAGACCCAGTACTTC.

This clonotype has a count of ten or more. This chain links TRBV6-1 with TRBJ1-5, with D possibly matching TRBD1 (6 bases). CDR1 MNHNS and CDR2 SASEGT come from the germline V gene. The CDR3 consists of 15 residues. Between the trimmed V and J ends, which lost 5 bases and 6 bases, there was a span of 17 bases. The CDR3 DNA is TGTGCCAGCAGTAGAATTAGGGGGGCTAGTCAGCCCCAGCATTTT. The encoded protein is CASSRIRGASQPQHF.

Ten or more counts support this clonotype. The chain has TRBV10-3 and TRBJ2-5; the D call may be TRBD1 or TRBD2 (5 bases each). Trimming took off 8 bases at V and 9 bases at J, with 16 bases between the two ends. In germline, CDR1 is ENHRY, CDR2 SYGVKD. This CDR3 has 12 residues. Written as DNA, the CDR3 is TGTGCCATCTCGGAAGGGACCGAGGCCCAGTACTTC. This gives the protein CAISEGTEAQYF.

The rearrangement joins TRBV28 to TRBJ2-5; TRBD2 matches 8 bases. Per the germline V gene, CDR1 is MDHEN and CDR2 is SYDVKM. J gave up 4 bases and V 4 bases, and 5 bases lay outside the gene matches. CDR3 length: 14 residues. The CDR3 reads CASSYLAGRETQYF. In DNA form, the CDR3 reads TGTGCCAGCAGTTACTTAGCGGGACGAGAGACCCAGTACTTC.

This clonotype came up many times. The V gene is TRBV7-9, the J gene TRBJ1-1; possibly TRBD1 for D (6 bases). Trimming took off 5 bases at V and 2 bases at J, with 12 bases between the two ends. The CDR3 loop spans 14 amino acids. Germline CDR1 and CDR2: SEHNR and FQNEAQ (reference sequence). CDR3 amino acids: CASSPGTTNTEAFF. The CDR3, as DNA: TGTGCCAGCAGCCCCGGGACAACTAACACTGAAGCTTTCTTT.

This clonotype was counted at least ten times. The chain combines TRBV10-3 with TRBJ1-3, with D possibly matching TRBD1 (5 bases). The CDR3 has 16 residues. V was pared by 10 bases and J by 2 bases, with 21 bases between. Germline V gene lookup returns CDR1 ENHRY and CDR2 SYGVKD. The CDR3 region is CATSNIRVYPGNTIYF. The CDR3 bases are TGTGCCACCAGCAACATCAGGGTGTACCCTGGAAACACCATATATTTT.

Only a few counts were recorded for this clonotype. Germline is not matched at one junction end, which may reflect a read error. This sequence joins TRBV14 and TRBJ2-5; perhaps D is TRBD1 or TRBD2 (5 bases each). The CDR3 covers 12 residues. CDR1 and CDR2 (germline): SGHDN, FVKESK. CDR3 residues: CASSQGRGTLYF. The DNA for the CDR3 is TGTGCCAGCAGCCAAGGTCGAGGGACCCTGTACTTC. Combining the CDR3 with reference TRBV14 and TRBJ2-5 gives the whole variable domain EAGVTQFPSHSVIEKGQTVTLRCDPISGHDNLYWYRRVMGKEIKFLLHFVKESKQDESGMPNNRFLAERTGGTYSTLKVQPAELEDSGVYFCASSQGRGTLYFGPGTRLLVL.

There are many counts of this clonotype. The chain joins TRBV6-2 or TRBV6-3 to TRBJ1-1; TRBD1 agrees at 8 bases. J lost 10 bases, V lost 4 bases, and 5 bases had no gene match. This CDR3 has 12 residues. CDR1 MNHEY and CDR2 SVGEGT come from the germline V gene. The CDR3 reads CASSFPGTGAFF. The CDR3 DNA sequence: TGTGCCAGCAGTTTTCCAGGGACAGGAGCTTTCTTT.

In this sample, this clonotype turned up many times. The chain couples TRBV15 to TRBJ1-5; 9 positions agree with TRBD1. The CDR3 is made up of 14 amino acids. V shed 4 bases, J shed 7 bases, and the junction held 5 bases outside the gene matches. Germline V CDR1 and CDR2: LNHNV, YYDKDF (reference sequence). CDR3 in amino acids: CATSKDRGGQPQHF. The DNA for the CDR3 is TGTGCCACCAGCAAAGACAGGGGGGGCCAGCCCCAGCATTTT.

This clonotype was observed many times. The chain carries TRBV11-2 and TRBJ1-5; a weak D match, TRBD1 (5 bases). V was trimmed by 0 bases and J by 4 bases, leaving 13 bases between them. This CDR3 contains 16 residues. The germline gives CDR1 SGHAT, CDR2 FQNNGV. CDR3: CASSLEGSGLNQPQHF. As DNA, the CDR3 is TGTGCCAGCAGCTTAGAGGGCTCAGGGCTAAATCAGCCCCAGCATTTT.

This chain joins TRBV19 and TRBJ1-2; possible D gene TRBD1, 5 bases. This CDR3 region has 13 residues. Between the trimmed V and J ends, which lost 3 bases and 3 bases, there was a span of 8 bases. Germline assignment: CDR1 LNHDA and CDR2 SQIVND (reference sequence). The CDR3 sequence: CASSIGGYYGYTF. The CDR3 nucleotides read TGTGCCAGTAGTATCGGGGGTTACTATGGCTACACCTTC.

The rearrangement links TRBV28 to TRBJ2-7; the D gene could be TRBD1 or TRBD2 (6 bases each). The V end was cut by 0 bases, the J end by 0 bases, with 24 bases between. CDR3 length: 20 amino acids. Germline V gene lookup returns CDR1 MDHEN and CDR2 SYDVKM. The DNA of the CDR3 is TGTGCCAGCAGTTTATGCATCCGGGGGCGAGGGGTATGGGACTCCTACGAGCAGTACTTC. Translation: CASSLCIRGRGVWDSYEQYF.

As to this clonotype: A read error may produce the germline difference seen at one junction end. This chain joins TRBV13 and TRBJ2-2; D might be TRBD1 (5 bases). The CDR3 is 14 residues long. The germline gives CDR1 PRHDT, CDR2 FYEKMQ (reference sequence). CDR3 coding DNA: TGTGCCGGCAGCTTAGACAGGAACACCGGGGAGCTGTTTTTT. As protein: CAGSLDRNTGELFF.

The chain recombines TRBV6-5 with TRBJ2-4, with 7 bases matching TRBD2. The CDR3 totals 17 residues. Unmatched junction bases numbered 7, after V lost 2 bases and J lost 0 bases. Germline values: CDR1 MNHEY, CDR2 SVGAGI. The CDR3, as DNA: TGTGCCAGCAGTTACGCCCGCGGGGGACTAGCCAAAAACATTCAGTACTTC. Amino acid sequence: CASSYARGGLAKNIQYF.

This clonotype was detected only a few times. V and J are TRBV4-3 and TRBJ1-2; the D is unclear. The germline V and J ends were trimmed by 0 bases and 1 base, with 12 bases remaining between them. In germline, CDR1 is LGHNA, CDR2 YSLEER. This CDR3 comprises 16 residues. The CDR3 DNA reads as TGCGCCAGCAGCCAAGAAGCGGGATGGGATAACTATGGCTACACCTTC. Translation gives CASSQEAGWDNYGYTF.

The rearrangement uses TRBV7-2 and TRBJ1-2; 8 bases line up with TRBD1. Germline-derived CDR1 and CDR2 are SGHTA and FQGNSA. This CDR3 region has 14 residues. The junction had 7 bases not matched to a gene; V was cut back by 6 bases and J by 4 bases. CDR3 residues: CASRRDRGGYGYTF. In DNA form, the CDR3 reads TGTGCCAGCAGACGCGACAGGGGAGGCTATGGCTACACCTTC.

V gene TRBV10-1 combines with J gene TRBJ2-5; TRBD1 agrees at 7 bases. V was clipped by 4 bases and J by 5 bases; unmatched bases: 4. The V gene's germline CDR1 is WNHNN and CDR2 SYGVQD (reference sequence). This CDR3 comprises 13 residues. The chain's CDR3 is CASSASTGETQYF. CDR3 in DNA: TGCGCCAGCAGTGCCTCGACAGGGGAGACCCAGTACTTC.

The chain has TRBV2 and TRBJ2-5; 11 bases are shared with TRBD1. Germline V lookup: CDR1 SNHLY, CDR2 FYNNEI. CDR3 length: 15 residues. After removal of 6 bases from V and 9 bases from J, the junction contained 12 bases not matched to a gene. The CDR3 nucleotides read TGTGCCAGCAGCCAGTCGGGACAGGGGGGTTTGGCCCAGTACTTC. It is translated as CASSQSGQGGLAQYF.

In this sample, this clonotype turned up once. The CDR3 sequence: CASSQGSGAGYEQYF. DNA for the CDR3: TGCGCCAGCAGCCAAGGGTCAGGGGCAGGCTACGAGCAGTACTTC. The chain links TRBV4-1 to TRBJ2-7; D is perhaps TRBD1 (6 bases). The CDR3 loop spans 15 amino acids. Germline V CDR1 and CDR2: MGHRA, YSYEKL. The germline V and J ends were trimmed by 1 base and 3 bases, with 13 bases remaining between them.

The sample holds many counts of this clonotype. The rearrangement links TRBV7-8 to TRBJ2-2; D is perhaps TRBD1 or TRBD2 (5 bases each). This CDR3 contains 14 residues. In germline, CDR1 is SGHVS, CDR2 FQNEAQ. With 4 bases removed from V and 4 bases from J, the gap between germline ends came to 10 bases. The DNA of the CDR3 is TGTGCCAGCAGCTACACCGGGGCCACCGGGGAGCTGTTTTTT. Protein sequence: CASSYTGATGELFF.

Ten or more counts support this clonotype. The chain has TRBV5-1 and TRBJ1-1; D is uncertain. This CDR3 spans 15 amino acids. Germline CDR1 SGHRS, CDR2 YFSETQ. V was clipped by 0 bases and J by 5 bases, with 14 bases between them. The CDR3 DNA reads TGCGCCAGCAGCTTGGTGAACTCGATGGAGACTGAAGCTTTCTTT. This sequence encodes CASSLVNSMETEAFF.